The subject of this entry is one T cell receptor (beta chain). The antigen is undetermined. These data belong to a study of siplizumab effects on memory and regulatory T cells. Here immunoSEQ multiplex PCR was the method, and the copy in TCRdb shows in-frame clones only, minus some. The profile shows some 7,000 clones, 65% to 70% of them singletons. Study-level points and caveats: Treg-derived clones made up an average of about 73% of mappable alloreactive CD4+ clones with siplizumab and under 35% in controls. Of the alloreactive clones, only a minor fraction mapped to unstimulated subsets.

The sequence was collected from a human donor in good health. The sequenced sample was effector memory CD8+ T cells sorted from blood. The subset here: unstimulated CD8+ effector memory T cells.

CDR3 residues: CASSDGTGDYEQYF. The CDR3 coding sequence is TGTGCCAGCAGCGACGGGACAGGGGACTACGAGCAGTACTTC. The chain is built from TRBV9 and TRBJ2-7; 10 bases align to TRBD1. V was clipped by 3 bases and J by 3 bases; unmatched bases: 3. Germline assignment: CDR1 SGDLS and CDR2 YYNGEE. This CDR3 has 14 amino acids.